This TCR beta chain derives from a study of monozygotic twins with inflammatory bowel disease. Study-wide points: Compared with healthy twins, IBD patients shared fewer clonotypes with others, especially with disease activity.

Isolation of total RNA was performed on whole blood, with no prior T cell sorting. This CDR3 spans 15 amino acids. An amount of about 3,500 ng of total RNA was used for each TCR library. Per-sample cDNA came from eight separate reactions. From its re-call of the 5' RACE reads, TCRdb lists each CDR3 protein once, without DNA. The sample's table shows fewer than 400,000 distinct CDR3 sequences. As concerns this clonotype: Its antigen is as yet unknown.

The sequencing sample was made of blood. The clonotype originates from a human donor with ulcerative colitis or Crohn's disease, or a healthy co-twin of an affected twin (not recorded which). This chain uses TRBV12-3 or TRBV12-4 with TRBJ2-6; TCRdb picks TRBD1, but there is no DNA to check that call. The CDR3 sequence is CASSWDRGGANVLTF.